One and the same sample provided the 16 T cell receptor beta chains below, sequenced in a study of T cell clonotyping in hematopoietic cell transplantation (dated by TCRdb to the early 2020s). Read against the paper, the sample's time point label means: recipient sample about 28 days before transplant, after cytoreduction. Preparation of the library involved the immunoSEQ multiplex PCR assay. Here the immuneACCESS table is served through TCRdb, limited to in-frame sequences with V and J called. Missing clones are a known gap in these copies; in checked studies unresolved V genes cover under half, and the rest lacks a known reason. The table for this sample lists some 9,600 clones; around 90% of them were counted only once. Jointly, the top ten make up just under 15% of the sample. The material sequenced was peripheral blood mononuclear cells, taken before stem cell transplant. The receptors were gathered from a woman between 45 and 65 years old with chronic myeloid leukemia. Some clones in this sample may be carry-over from other donors' samples.

The chain joins TRBV5-6 to TRBJ2-7; D not resolved. The CDR3 is made up of 14 amino acids. Trimming left V 4 bases short and J 0 bases short, with 11 bases between. The germline gives CDR1 SGHDT, CDR2 YYEEEE. In nucleotides, the CDR3 is TGTGCCAGCAGCATGATGGGTAGCTCCTACGAGCAGTACTTC. Translation gives CASSMMGSSYEQYF.

This chain uses TRBV5-1 with TRBJ2-1; 9 nucleotides match TRBD1. The CDR3 is 16 amino acids. Per the germline V gene, CDR1 is SGHRS and CDR2 is YFSETQ. Germline trimming cut 5 bases from V and 3 bases from J; bases unmatched to any gene: 9. In nucleotides, the CDR3 is TGCGCCAGCAGTCAGCCCGGGACAGGGAGCTACAATGAGCAGTTCTTC. Protein sequence: CASSQPGTGSYNEQFF.

V usage is TRBV9 and J usage is TRBJ1-2, with D possibly matching TRBD1 (5 bases). CDR3 length equals 15 residues. Trimming took 3 bases from V and 5 from J, leaving 17 bases between them. Germline loops: CDR1 SGDLS, CDR2 YYNGEE. The chain's CDR3 is CASSGNSRAGYGYTF. The CDR3 DNA sequence: TGTGCCAGCAGCGGGAACTCCAGGGCGGGATATGGCTACACCTTC. Variable domain in full (rest from reference TRBV9 and TRBJ1-2): DSGVTQTPKHLITATGQRVTLRCSPRSGDLSVYWYQQSLDQGLQFLIQYYNGEERAKGNILERFSAQQFPDLHSELNLSSLELGDSALYFCASSGNSRAGYGYTFGSGTRLTVV.

This chain connects TRBV19 to TRBJ2-3; tentative D call: TRBD2 (6 bases). CDR1 is LNHDA, CDR2 SQIVND, per germline (reference sequence). V shed 4 bases and J shed 2 bases, with 13 bases lying between them. CDR3 size: 15 residues. The CDR3 DNA follows: TGTGCCAGTAGTAGCAGACCGGGAGCCACAGATACGCAGTATTTT. Translation gives CASSSRPGATDTQYF.

In its sample, this clone was seen a few times. This chain connects TRBV19 to TRBJ2-7; TRBD1 matches at 9 bases. V lost 3 bases to trimming and J lost 6 bases; unmatched junction nucleotides: 6. Germline-derived CDR1 and CDR2 are LNHDA and SQIVND (reference sequence). This CDR3 comprises 14 residues. CDR3 bases: TGTGCCAGTAGTATGAAGGGACAGGGAGTCGAGCAGTACTTC. Its protein is CASSMKGQGVEQYF. Full variable domain (outside the CDR3, taken from reference TRBV19 and TRBJ2-7): DGGITQSPKYLFRKEGQNVTLSCEQNLNHDAMYWYRQDPGQGLRLIYYSQIVNDFQKGDIAEGYSVSREKKESFPLTVTSAQKNPTAFYLCASSMKGQGVEQYFGPGTRLTVT.

The V gene is TRBV21-1, the J gene TRBJ2-5; the table's D call, TRBD1, was not checked against the DNA. TRBV21-1 constitutes a pseudogene. This CDR3 has 13 residues. CDR3 nucleotides: TGTGCCAGACAGGGACAGGGGAGCAAGACCCAGTACTTC. Its translation is CARQGQGSKTQYF.

This clone was recorded once. The chain carries TRBV28 and TRBJ1-4, with 8 positions matching TRBD1. V lost 3 bases, J lost 8 bases, and 8 bases stayed unmatched. Germline-derived CDR1 and CDR2 are MDHEN and SYDVKM. This CDR3 is 15 amino acids long. The CDR3 DNA reads as TGTGCCAGCAGTTTGGCCGGCAGGGGGCGGGAAAAACTGTTTTTT. It specifies CASSLAGRGREKLFF.

This chain connects TRBV2 to TRBJ2-2; TRBD2 agrees at 7 bases. CDR3 size: 15 residues. Per the germline V gene, CDR1 is SNHLY and CDR2 is FYNNEI. Trimming cost V 4 bases and J 4 bases; bases outside gene matches: 6. The CDR3 nucleotides are TGTGCCAGCAGTGCCGGGACTATTCTCACCGGGGAGCTGTTTTTT. Residues: CASSAGTILTGELFF.

This chain links TRBV30 with TRBJ1-1, with D possibly TRBD1 on 6 matching bases. CDR3 size: 13 residues. CDR1 is GTSNPN, CDR2 SVGIG, per germline (reference sequence). V shed 2 bases and J shed 5 bases, with 12 bases lying between them. CDR3 coding DNA: TGTGCCTGGAGTCTACAGGGTGGTACTGAAGCTTTCTTT. Protein product: CAWSLQGGTEAFF.

The chain joins TRBV2 to TRBJ2-2; 9 bases fit TRBD1. V trimming: 5 bases; J trimming: 7 bases; junction bases outside the gene matches: 8. The CDR3 loop spans 15 amino acids. Germline V lookup: CDR1 SNHLY, CDR2 FYNNEI. The CDR3 here is CASSSTGGGFGELFF. The DNA of the CDR3 is TGTGCCAGCAGTTCCACAGGGGGCGGATTCGGGGAGCTGTTTTTT.

CDR3 sequence reads: CATPLTANTGELFF. In DNA, the CDR3 is TGTGCCACCCCCTTGACAGCAAACACCGGGGAGCTGTTTTTT. V and J are TRBV9 and TRBJ2-2, with D perhaps TRBD1 (5 bases). Trimming removed 9 bases from V and 2 bases from J, with 14 bases in between. Per germline, CDR1 SGDLS and CDR2 YYNGEE. The CDR3 runs to 14 residues.

This chain uses TRBV5-1 with TRBJ1-2, with 9 positions matching TRBD1. In germline, CDR1 is SGHRS, CDR2 YFSETQ. The J segment lost 8 bases and the V segment lost 0 bases, leaving 5 bases of the junction unmatched. The CDR3 covers 14 residues. CDR3 protein: CASSLGQGEQGYTF. The CDR3 nucleotides are TGCGCCAGCAGCTTGGGACAGGGGGAGCAGGGCTACACCTTC.

The chain has TRBV7-2 and TRBJ2-1, with a tentative D call TRBD1 (5 bases). CDR3 size: 13 residues. Deletions cut 1 base from V and 6 bases from J, with 7 bases between. Per germline, CDR1 SGHTA and CDR2 FQGNSA. CDR3 coding DNA: TGTGCCAGCAGCTTAGGACAGCTCAATGAGCAGTTCTTC. It translates to CASSLGQLNEQFF.

This clone is a singleton in its sample. CDR3 DNA sequence: TGTGCCAGCAGCCGGGGGGAGGGCACTGACGAGCAGTACTTC. It is translated as CASSRGEGTDEQYF. The chain carries TRBV11-3 and TRBJ2-7; 7 bases agree with TRBD2. The CDR3 has 14 residues. The junction had 9 bases not matched to a gene; V was cut back by 5 bases and J by 5 bases. Per germline, CDR1 SGHNT and CDR2 YENEEA.

The chain links TRBV5-1 to TRBJ1-5; a weak D match, TRBD1 (5 bases). The CDR3 totals 17 residues. Germline assignment: CDR1 SGHRS and CDR2 YFSETQ. V lost 0 bases, J lost 0 bases, and 13 bases lay in between. The CDR3, as DNA: TGCGCCAGCAGCTTGGTTCCACAGGAATATAGCAATCAGCCCCAGCATTTT. This translates into CASSLVPQEYSNQPQHF. Filled out from reference TRBV5-1 and TRBJ1-5, the complete variable domain reads KAGVTQTPRYLIKTRGQQVTLSCSPISGHRSVSWYQQTPGQGLQFLFEYFSETQRNKGNFPGRFSGRQFSNSRSEMNVSTLELGDSALYLCASSLVPQEYSNQPQHFGDGTRLSIL.

This chain uses TRBV28 with TRBJ1-1; 8 bases are shared with TRBD1. The CDR3 runs to 17 residues. The V gene end was trimmed by 2 bases and the J gene end by 1 base; junction bases not matched to a gene: 9. The germline V gene encodes CDR1 MDHEN and CDR2 SYDVKM. This CDR3 reads CASSLTGTGGGNTEAFF. The CDR3 bases are TGTGCCAGCAGTTTAACAGGGACAGGCGGGGGGAACACTGAAGCTTTCTTT.